This TCR beta chain was recorded in a study of CD8 T cells in Susac syndrome. Trimming took 5 bases from V and 4 from J, leaving 17 bases between them. This CDR3 is 16 amino acids long. Germline assignment: CDR1 MNHEY and CDR2 SMNVEV (reference sequence). The multiple sclerosis control group comprised treatment-naive patients with stable or active relapsing-remitting disease. Random hexamers were used to reverse transcribe roughly 0.45 to 1 ug of RNA. TCRdb re-analysed the immunoSEQ multiplex PCR reads in MiXCR, keeping a single row per CDR3 protein. The sample lists about 150,000 distinct CDR3 sequences, roughly 95% occurring once.

Sample: CD8+ T cells from PBMCs. The clonotype originates from a human donor with multiple sclerosis. The chain recombines TRBV27 with TRBJ2-2; tentative D call: TRBD1 (5 bases). CDR3 coding DNA: TGTGCCAGCAGTCCCATTGCAGGGTGGGGCACCGGGGAGCTGTTTTTT. This translates into CASSPIAGWGTGELFF.